Following are 8 T cell receptor beta chains from one sample sequenced in a study of cytomegalovirus exposure and HLA in healthy donors (dated by TCRdb to about 2017). The library was produced with the immunoSEQ multiplex PCR assay. For the multiplex PCR, a mixture combining 60 forward primers for TCR Vbeta segments and 13 reverse primers for TCR Jbeta segments was used. Here the immuneACCESS table is served through TCRdb, limited to in-frame sequences with V and J called. Missing clones are a known gap in these copies; in checked studies unresolved V genes cover under half, and the rest lacks a known reason. The sample has around 150,000 clones on record, 79% of them singletons. Roughly 3.4% of the sample goes to the ten largest clones. Material: PBMCs. The receptors were gathered from a human donor in good health.

V gene TRBV4-2 combines with J gene TRBJ2-3, with D possibly TRBD2 on 6 matching bases. Deletions cut 0 bases from V and 1 base from J, with 11 bases between. The CDR3 extends over 16 amino acids. Germline lookup yields CDR1 LGHNA and CDR2 YNFKEQ. CDR3 sequence: CASSQDFASGTDTQYF. CDR3 coding DNA: TGTGCCAGCAGCCAAGATTTCGCTAGCGGCACAGATACGCAGTATTTT.

This chain connects TRBV7-2 to TRBJ2-7, with D possibly matching TRBD1 (7 bases). The germline V gene has CDR1 SGHTA and CDR2 FQGNSA. The CDR3 loop spans 16 amino acids. V was trimmed by 5 bases and J by 2 bases, leaving 19 bases between them. CDR3 in DNA: TGTGCCAGCAGCCAACGAGCAGGGGGAGGCCCCTACGAGCAGTACTTC. It encodes CASSQRAGGGPYEQYF.

This rearrangement joins TRBV11-2 to TRBJ1-3; D is perhaps TRBD1 (5 bases). Trimming stripped 4 bases from V and 4 bases from J, with 20 bases between. This CDR3 spans 17 amino acids. Germline CDR1 is SGHAT and CDR2 is FQNNGV. This CDR3 is CASSSSRGRVEGNTIYF. CDR3 sequence (DNA): TGTGCCAGCAGCTCGTCGCGGGGCAGGGTAGAAGGAAACACCATATATTTT. The full variable domain, in which reference TRBV11-2 and TRBJ1-3 provide the parts outside the CDR3, is EAGVAQSPRYKIIEKRQSVAFWCNPISGHATLYWYQQILGQGPKLLIQFQNNGVVDDSQLPKDRFSAERLKGVDSTLKIQPAKLEDSAVYLCASSSSRGRVEGNTIYFGEGSWLTVV.

J is TRBJ2-7 and V is TRBV29-1; 7 nucleotides line up with TRBD1. From germline, CDR1 is SQVTM and CDR2 ANQGSEA. The CDR3 loop spans 12 amino acids. V shed 7 bases and J 4 bases; nucleotides not matched to a gene: 7. CDR3: CSAQGDGYEQYF. The CDR3, as DNA: TGCAGCGCCCAGGGGGATGGGTACGAGCAGTACTTC.

The rearrangement uses TRBV11-2 and TRBJ1-1; no firm D call. This CDR3 spans 15 amino acids. The V end lost 5 bases, the J end lost 0 bases, and 13 bases lay between the germline ends. In germline, CDR1 is SGHAT, CDR2 FQNNGV. CDR3 DNA sequence: TGTGCCAGCAGCCCGGCGGGCCTAATGAACACTGAAGCTTTCTTT. Protein sequence: CASSPAGLMNTEAFF.

The chain is built from TRBV18 and TRBJ1-1; no reliable D call. The CDR3 contains 13 residues. Deletions cut 2 bases from V and 0 bases from J, with 4 bases between. CDR1 is KGHSH, CDR2 LQKENI, per germline. CDR3 protein: CASSPGVNTEAFF. For the CDR3, the DNA is TGTGCCAGCTCACCAGGAGTGAACACTGAAGCTTTCTTT.

V is TRBV5-1 and J is TRBJ2-5; D is perhaps TRBD1 (9 bases). Trimming removed 4 bases from V and 2 bases from J, with 24 bases in between. The CDR3 consists of 18 residues. Germline-derived CDR1 and CDR2 are SGHRS and YFSETQ. DNA of the CDR3: TGCGCCAGCAGCCCAGGACAGGGGAGAGTAGCGGGGCAAGAGACCCAGTACTTC. This translates into CASSPGQGRVAGQETQYF.

This clone turned up a few times. This same CDR3 is encoded by further DNA sequences in the sample. The rearrangement joins TRBV28 to TRBJ1-1; tentatively, D is TRBD1 (6 bases). CDR1 and CDR2 from the germline V gene are MDHEN and SYDVKM. Trimming cost V 3 bases and J 1 base, with 6 bases left between them. The CDR3 is 13 amino acids. The CDR3 region is CASSLTGNTEAFF. CDR3 DNA sequence: TGTGCCAGCAGTTTGACAGGGAACACTGAAGCTTTCTTT.